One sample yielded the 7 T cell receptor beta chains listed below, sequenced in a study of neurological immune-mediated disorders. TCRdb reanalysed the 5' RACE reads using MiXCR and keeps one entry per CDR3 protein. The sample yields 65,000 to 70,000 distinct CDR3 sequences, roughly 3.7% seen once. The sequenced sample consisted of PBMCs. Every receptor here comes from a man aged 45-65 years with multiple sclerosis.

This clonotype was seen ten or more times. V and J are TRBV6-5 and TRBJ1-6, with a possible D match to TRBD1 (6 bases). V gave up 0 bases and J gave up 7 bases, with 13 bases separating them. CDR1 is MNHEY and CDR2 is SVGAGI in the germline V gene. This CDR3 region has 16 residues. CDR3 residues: CASSYSAGAGNSPLHF. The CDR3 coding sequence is TGTGCCAGCAGTTACTCTGCAGGGGCTGGGAATTCACCCCTCCACTTT.

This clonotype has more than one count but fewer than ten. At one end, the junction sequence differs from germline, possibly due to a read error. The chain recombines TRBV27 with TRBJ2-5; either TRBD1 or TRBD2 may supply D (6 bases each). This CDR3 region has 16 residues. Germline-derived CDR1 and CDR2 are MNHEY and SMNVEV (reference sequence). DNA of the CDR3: TGTGGCAGCAGTCAAGAATGGGACACCGGGGGAGAGACCCAGTACTTC. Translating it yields CGSSQEWDTGGETQYF.

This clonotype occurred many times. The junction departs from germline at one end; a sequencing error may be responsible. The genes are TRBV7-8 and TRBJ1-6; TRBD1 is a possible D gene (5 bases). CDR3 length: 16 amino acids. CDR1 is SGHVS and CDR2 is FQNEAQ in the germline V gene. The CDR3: CASSPDRSSYNSPLNF. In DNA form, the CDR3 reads TGTGCCAGCAGCCCTGACAGAAGCTCCTATAATTCACCCCTCAACTTT.

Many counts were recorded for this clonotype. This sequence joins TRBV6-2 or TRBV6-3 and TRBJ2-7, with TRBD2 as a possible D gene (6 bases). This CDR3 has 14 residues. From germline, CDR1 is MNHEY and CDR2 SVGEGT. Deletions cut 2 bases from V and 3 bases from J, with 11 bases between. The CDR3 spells CASSYDQGGYEQYF. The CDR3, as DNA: TGTGCCAGCAGTTACGACCAGGGAGGCTACGAGCAGTACTTC.

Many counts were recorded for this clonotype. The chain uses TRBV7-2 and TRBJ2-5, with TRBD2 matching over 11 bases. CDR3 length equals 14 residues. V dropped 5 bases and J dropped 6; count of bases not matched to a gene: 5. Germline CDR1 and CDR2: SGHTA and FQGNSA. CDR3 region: CASSPASGGKTQYF. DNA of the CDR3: TGTGCCAGCAGCCCGGCTAGCGGGGGGAAGACCCAGTACTTC.

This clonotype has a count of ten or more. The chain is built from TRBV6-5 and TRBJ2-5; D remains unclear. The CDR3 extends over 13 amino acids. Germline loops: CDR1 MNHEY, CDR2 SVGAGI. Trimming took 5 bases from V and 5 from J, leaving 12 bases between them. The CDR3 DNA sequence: TGTGCCAGCAGTCCACTCCGTCCTGAGACCCAGTACTTC. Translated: CASSPLRPETQYF.

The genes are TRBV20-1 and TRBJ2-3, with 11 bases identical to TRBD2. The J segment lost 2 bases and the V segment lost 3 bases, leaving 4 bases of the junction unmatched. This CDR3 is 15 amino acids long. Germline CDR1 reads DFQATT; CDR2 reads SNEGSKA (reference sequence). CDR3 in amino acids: CSASLAGGYTDTQYF. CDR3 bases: TGCAGTGCTAGCCTAGCGGGGGGTTACACAGATACGCAGTATTTT.